These 2 T cell receptor beta chains came from one sample sequenced in a study of shared clonotypes between healthy human individuals. Clones were sequenced by immunoSEQ multiplex PCR, and TCRdb holds only the in-frame ones, with some missing. This table has some 2,400,000 clones, around 95% appearing once. Sequenced input: naive CD4+ T cells sorted from blood. Noted subset: CD45RA+ positively selected. The receptor set was obtained from a young man in good health.

V is TRBV5-6 and J is TRBJ1-5; D unclear. Trimming removed 3 bases at V and 2 bases at J, with 12 bases between. The length of the CDR3 is 15 residues. From germline, CDR1 is SGHDT and CDR2 YYEEEE. The CDR3 loop is CASSYRSTGNQPQHF. The CDR3 DNA follows: TGTGCCAGCAGCTATAGGAGTACAGGCAATCAGCCCCAGCATTTT.

The chain uses TRBV4-1 and TRBJ1-2; 7 bases are shared with TRBD1. Germline CDR1 is MGHRA and CDR2 is YSYEKL. The J segment lost 4 bases and the V segment lost 0 bases, leaving 5 bases of the junction unmatched. The CDR3 extends over 15 amino acids. CDR3 sequence reads: CASSQEPTGIYGYTF. The CDR3 nucleotides read TGCGCCAGCAGCCAAGAGCCGACAGGGATCTATGGCTACACCTTC.